The rows below give T cell receptor beta chains drawn from one sample of a study of T cell responses to AZD1222 COVID-19 vaccine. Here immunoSEQ multiplex PCR was the method, and the copy in TCRdb shows in-frame clones only, minus some. Of 100,000 to 150,000 clones listed, 70% to 85% were seen once; the top ten hold roughly a quarter. The sequencing here drew on peripheral blood, taken 28 days after the second AZD1222 dose. Receptors originate from an adult who received the AZD1222 COVID-19 vaccine. Each CDR3 is given with its conserved first and last residue. The order of the fields is J gene, V gene, clone size, D gene, CDR3 DNA, CDR3 protein. The D gene is left open where the match is weak. Clone size, where shown, is once, few, many, or a class for clones that have expanded.

>TRBJ2-7|TRBV27|NA|TRBD1
TGTGCCAGCAGCCCCCGCCGGGACAGGGTGTACGAGCAGTACTTC
CASSPRRDRVYEQYF
>TRBJ2-2|TRBV19|NA|NA
TGTGCCAGTAGTATACAGGGATTGGTAGAGACCGGGGAGCTGTTTTTT
CASSIQGLVETGELFF
>TRBJ1-2|TRBV2|NA|NA
TGTGCCAGCAGTGCGAGTAACTATGGCTACACCTTC
CASSASNYGYTF
>TRBJ2-7|TRBV3-1/TRBV3-2|NA|NA
TGTGCCAGCAGCCAAGATTATGGCATTAGCTCCTACGAGCAGTACTTC
CASSQDYGISSYEQYF
>TRBJ1-4|TRBV2|NA|NA
TGTGCCAGCAGGGGGGAACTTTTGAATGAAAAACTGTTTTTT
CASRGELLNEKLFF
>TRBJ2-5|TRBV4-1|NA|NA
TGCGCCAGCAGCCAAACCGGGGACCGCGAGACCCAGTACTTC
CASSQTGDRETQYF
>TRBJ1-2|TRBV5-4|NA|NA
TGTGCCAGCAGCTTGGGTGGGGTGTCCAACTATGGCTACACCTTC
CASSLGGVSNYGYTF
>TRBJ1-1|TRBV7-2|NA|NA
TGTGCCAGCAGCTCCCGTCCCACACCGAAGAACACTGAAGCTTTCTTT
CASSSRPTPKNTEAFF
>TRBJ1-5|TRBV6-5|NA|NA
TGTGCCAGCGGGGGGGGAAAAAATCAGCCCCAGCATTTT
CASGGGKNQPQHF
>TRBJ2-2|TRBV5-1|NA|TRBD1
TGCGCCAGCAGCTGGGACAGGGTTGAAGTTTCAGGGGAGCTGTTTTTT
CASSWDRVEVSGELFF
>TRBJ1-4|TRBV5-6|once|NA
TGTGCCAGCAGCTTGCTGGTGTCGGCTAATTCCCGAAAACTGTTTTTT
CASSLLVSANSRKLFF
>TRBJ2-6|TRBV3-1/TRBV3-2|NA|NA
TGTGCCAGCAGCCCCTACAGGGTACAAGGGGCCAACGTCCTGACTTTC
CASSPYRVQGANVLTF
>TRBJ2-7|TRBV27|NA|NA
TGTGCCAGCTCGCATGGGAGCTCCTACGAGCAGTACTTC
CASSHGSSYEQYF
>TRBJ1-1|TRBV7-2|NA|NA
TGTGCCAGCAGCCCTATCGCAGGAGCTGAAGCTTTCTTT
CASSPIAGAEAFF
>TRBJ1-2|TRBV7-2|few|NA
TGTGCCAGCAGCTTAGGAGGGACGGATGGCTACACCTTC
CASSLGGTDGYTF
>TRBJ2-7|TRBV6-5|NA|TRBD2
TGTGCCAGCCGGCGGGGGGGCTCCTACGAGCAGTACTTC
CASRRGGSYEQYF
>TRBJ1-5|TRBV11-2|NA|TRBD1
TGTGCCAGCAGCTCCACAGGGGGCAAGAATCAGCCCCAGCATTTT
CASSSTGGKNQPQHF
>TRBJ1-1|TRBV3-1/TRBV3-2|NA|NA
TGTGCCAGCATGGGGCAGGAGAGGGACACTGAAGCTTTCTTT
CASMGQERDTEAFF
>TRBJ1-2|TRBV7-9|NA|TRBD1
TGTGCCAGCAGCTTCGGGACAGGGGACTACACCTTC
CASSFGTGDYTF
>TRBJ1-2|TRBV5-5|NA|NA
TGTGCCAGCAGCTTGGGCCAGATTAACTATGGCTACACCTTC
CASSLGQINYGYTF
>TRBJ1-6|TRBV9|once|TRBD1
TGTGCCAGCAGGGGGACAGGGGATTCACCCCTCCACTTT
CASRGTGDSPLHF
>TRBJ1-1|TRBV19|NA|NA
TGTGCCAGTAGAGAGAACGGGAACACTGAAGCTTTCTTT
CASRENGNTEAFF
>TRBJ1-1|TRBV10-2|NA|NA
TGCGCCAGCAGTGATCAAATAGGCAGGGCTTTCGCTGAAGCTTTCTTT
CASSDQIGRAFAEAFF
>TRBJ1-3|TRBV7-8|NA|TRBD1
TGTGCCAGCAGCCCCCGACAGGGTACAAGTGGGACAGGAGGAAACACCATATATTTT
CASSPRQGTSGTGGNTIYF
>TRBJ1-1|TRBV9|once|NA
TGTGCCAGCAACCTGGGCAGGGAGAACACTGAAACTTTCTTT
CASNLGRENTETFF
>TRBJ1-2|TRBV11-2|NA|NA
TGTGCCAGCAGCTCGGACAAATTCTATGGCTACACCTTC
CASSSDKFYGYTF
>TRBJ1-1|TRBV24-1|few|NA
TGTGCCACCAGTGACTTGTTGAACACTGAAGCTTTCTTT
CATSDLLNTEAFF
>TRBJ1-1|TRBV28|once|NA
TGTGCCAGCAGTTTATGGAGCACTGAAGCTTTCTTT
CASSLWSTEAFF
>TRBJ2-7|TRBV5-1|NA|TRBD1
TGCGCCAGCAGCATACCGGGACAGGGGAACGAGCAGTACTTC
CASSIPGQGNEQYF
>TRBJ1-5|TRBV5-6|NA|TRBD1
TGTGCCAGCAGCCGCCGGTATGGGACAGACCCACGGCCCCAGCATTTT
CASSRRYGTDPRPQHF
>TRBJ2-2|TRBV5-1|few|TRBD1
TGCGCCAGCAGCTTGGCTCCGGTAGGGGGCAGGTCGAACACCGGGGAGCTGTTTTTT
CASSLAPVGGRSNTGELFF
>TRBJ1-6|TRBV18|NA|NA
TGTGCCAGCTCACCGTCCGGGGTTATTAATTCACCCCTCCACTTT
CASSPSGVINSPLHF
>TRBJ1-2|TRBV6-2/TRBV6-3|once|NA
TGTGCCAGCAGTTACGGACAGAACTATGGCTACACCTTC
CASSYGQNYGYTF
>TRBJ1-2|TRBV27|once|NA
TGTGCCAGCAGTCCCCAGGGTCGTTATGGCTACACCTTC
CASSPQGRYGYTF
>TRBJ2-7|TRBV5-8|NA|NA
TGTGCCAGCAGCTCTCTATTTGGTAGGAGCTCCTACGAGCAGTACTTC
CASSSLFGRSSYEQYF
>TRBJ1-5|TRBV2|NA|TRBD1
TGTGCCAGTGACGACAGGGTTAGGAATCAGCCCCAGCATTTT
CASDDRVRNQPQHF